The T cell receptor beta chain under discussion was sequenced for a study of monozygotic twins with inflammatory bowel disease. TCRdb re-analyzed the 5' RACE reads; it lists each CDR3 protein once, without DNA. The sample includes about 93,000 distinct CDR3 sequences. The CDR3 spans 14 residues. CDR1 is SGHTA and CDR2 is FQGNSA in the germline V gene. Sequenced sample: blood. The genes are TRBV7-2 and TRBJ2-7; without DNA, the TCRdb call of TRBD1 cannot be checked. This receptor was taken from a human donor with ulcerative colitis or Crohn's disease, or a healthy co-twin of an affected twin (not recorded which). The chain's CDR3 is CASSFSLPPGEQYF.